The text below deals with one T cell receptor beta chain. Its specificity is unknown. The length of the CDR3 is 16 residues. CDR1 is SGHTA, CDR2 FQGNSA, per germline. V lost 5 bases, J lost 3 bases, and 6 bases stayed unmatched. This sample is drawn from a study of graft-versus-host responses after intestinal transplantation. Profiled with immunoSEQ multiplex PCR; TCRdb holds only in-frame clones, not every one. The profile covers about 150,000 clones, with about nine tenths appearing a single time and roughly 0.19% taken by the ten largest. The chain links TRBV7-2 to TRBJ2-5; 13 bases match TRBD2. The receptor was derived from a human donor who received an intestinal transplant. The source material was unstimulated CD4+ T cells sorted from spleen or lymph node cells, sampled before intestinal transplant. The CDR3, as DNA: TGTGCCAGCAGCCCTACACTAGCGGGAGGGAAAGAGACCCAGTACTTC. Its translation: CASSPTLAGGKETQYF.